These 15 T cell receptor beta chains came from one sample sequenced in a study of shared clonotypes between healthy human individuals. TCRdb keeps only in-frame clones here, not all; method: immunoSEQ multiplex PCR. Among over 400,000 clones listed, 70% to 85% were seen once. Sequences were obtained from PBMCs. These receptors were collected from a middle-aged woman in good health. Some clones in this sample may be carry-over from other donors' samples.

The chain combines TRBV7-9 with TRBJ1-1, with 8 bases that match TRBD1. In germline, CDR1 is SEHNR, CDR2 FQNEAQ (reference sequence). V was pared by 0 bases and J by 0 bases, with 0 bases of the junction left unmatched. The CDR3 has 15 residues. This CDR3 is CASSLATGVNTEAFF. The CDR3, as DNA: TGTGCCAGCAGCTTAGCGACAGGGGTGAACACTGAAGCTTTCTTT.

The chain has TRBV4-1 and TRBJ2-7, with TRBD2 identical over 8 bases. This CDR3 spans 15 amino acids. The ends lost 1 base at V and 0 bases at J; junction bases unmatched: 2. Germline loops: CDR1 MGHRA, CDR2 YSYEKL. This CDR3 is CASSQGAGVSYEQYF. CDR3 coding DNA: TGCGCCAGCAGCCAAGGAGCGGGGGTCTCCTACGAGCAGTACTTC.

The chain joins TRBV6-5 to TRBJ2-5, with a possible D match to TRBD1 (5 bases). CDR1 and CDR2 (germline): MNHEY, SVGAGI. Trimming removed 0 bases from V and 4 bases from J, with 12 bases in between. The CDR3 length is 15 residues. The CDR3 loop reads CASSYSVADRETQYF. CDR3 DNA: TGTGCCAGCAGTTACTCGGTTGCAGACAGAGAGACCCAGTACTTC.

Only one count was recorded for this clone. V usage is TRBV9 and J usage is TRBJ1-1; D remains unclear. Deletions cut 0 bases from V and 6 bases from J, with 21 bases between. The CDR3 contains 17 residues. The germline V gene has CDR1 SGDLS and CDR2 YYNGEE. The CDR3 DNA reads TGTGCCAGCAGCGTAGACCCCGGCAAGGCCCACGAGGCTGAAGCTTTCTTT. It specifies CASSVDPGKAHEAEAFF.

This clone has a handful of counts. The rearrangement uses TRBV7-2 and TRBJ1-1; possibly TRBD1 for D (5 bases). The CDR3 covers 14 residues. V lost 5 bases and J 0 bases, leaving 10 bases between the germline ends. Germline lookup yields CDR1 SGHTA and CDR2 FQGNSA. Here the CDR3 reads CASSRGGVNTEAFF. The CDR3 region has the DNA TGTGCCAGCAGCCGTGGGGGTGTGAACACTGAAGCTTTCTTT.

The CDR3, as DNA: TGTGCCAGCACCTTCGCCGCGACTAGCGACACAGATACGCAGTATTTT. Amino acid sequence: CASTFAATSDTDTQYF. This chain joins TRBV28 and TRBJ2-3; TRBD2 matches at 8 bases. The junction had 11 bases not matched to a gene; V was cut back by 7 bases and J by 2 bases. The CDR3 is 16 residues long. Per germline, CDR1 MDHEN and CDR2 SYDVKM.

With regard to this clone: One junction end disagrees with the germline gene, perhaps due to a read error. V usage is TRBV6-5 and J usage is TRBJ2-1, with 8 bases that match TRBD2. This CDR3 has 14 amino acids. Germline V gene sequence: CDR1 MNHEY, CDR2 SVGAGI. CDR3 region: CASRLAGYYNERFF. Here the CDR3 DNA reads TGTGCCAGCAGGTTAGCGGGATATTACAATGAGCGGTTCTTC.

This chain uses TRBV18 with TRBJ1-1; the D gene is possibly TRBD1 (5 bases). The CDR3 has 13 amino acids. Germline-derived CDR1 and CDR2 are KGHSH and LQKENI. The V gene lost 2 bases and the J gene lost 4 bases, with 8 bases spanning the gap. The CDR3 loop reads CASSPAGSTEAFF. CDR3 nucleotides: TGTGCCAGCTCACCAGCAGGGTCCACTGAAGCTTTCTTT.

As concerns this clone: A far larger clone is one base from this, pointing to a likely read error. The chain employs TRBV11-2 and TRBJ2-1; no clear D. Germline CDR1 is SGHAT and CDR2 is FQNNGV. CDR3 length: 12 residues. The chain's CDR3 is CAGSFSYNEQFF. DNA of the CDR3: TGTGCCGGCAGCTTCTCCTACAATGAGCAGTTCTTC.

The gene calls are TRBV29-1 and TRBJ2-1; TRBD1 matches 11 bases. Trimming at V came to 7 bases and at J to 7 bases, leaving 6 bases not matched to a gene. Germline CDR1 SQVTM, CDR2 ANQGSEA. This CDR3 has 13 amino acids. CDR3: CSAGQGALNEQFF. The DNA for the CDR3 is TGCAGCGCTGGACAGGGGGCTTTGAATGAGCAGTTCTTC.

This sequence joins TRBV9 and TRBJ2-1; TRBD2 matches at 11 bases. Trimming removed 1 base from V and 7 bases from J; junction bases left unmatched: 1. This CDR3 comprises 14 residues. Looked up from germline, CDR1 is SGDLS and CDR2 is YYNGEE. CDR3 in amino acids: CASSVTSGRNEQFF. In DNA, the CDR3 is TGTGCCAGCAGCGTAACTAGCGGGAGAAATGAGCAGTTCTTC.

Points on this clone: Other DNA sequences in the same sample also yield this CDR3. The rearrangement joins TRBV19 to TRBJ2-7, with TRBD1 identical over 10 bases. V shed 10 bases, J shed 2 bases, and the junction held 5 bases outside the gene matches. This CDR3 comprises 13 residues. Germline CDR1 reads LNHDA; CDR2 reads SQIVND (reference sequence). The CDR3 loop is CATRDRGTYEQYF. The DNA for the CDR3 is TGTGCCACCCGGGACAGGGGCACCTACGAGCAGTACTTC.

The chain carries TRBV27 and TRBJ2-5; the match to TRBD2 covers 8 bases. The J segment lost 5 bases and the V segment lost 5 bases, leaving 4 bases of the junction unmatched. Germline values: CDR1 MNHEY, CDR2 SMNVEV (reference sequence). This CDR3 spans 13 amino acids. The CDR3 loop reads CASSTRGGETQYF. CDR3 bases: TGTGCCAGCAGTACCCGGGGGGGTGAGACCCAGTACTTC.

Here the CDR3 DNA reads TGCGCCATCCTGGGAGCGGGATCCTACGAGCAGTACTTC. This translates into CAILGAGSYEQYF. This chain uses TRBV10-2 with TRBJ2-7; 7 bases agree with TRBD2. V shed 10 bases, J shed 1 base, and the junction held 7 bases outside the gene matches. Germline V gene data show CDR1 as WSHSY and CDR2 as SAAADI. CDR3 length: 13 residues.

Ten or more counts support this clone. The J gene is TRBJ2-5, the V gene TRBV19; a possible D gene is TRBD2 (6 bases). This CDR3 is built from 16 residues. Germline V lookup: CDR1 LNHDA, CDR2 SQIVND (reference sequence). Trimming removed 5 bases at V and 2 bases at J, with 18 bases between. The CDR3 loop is CASSLRLDGSQETQYF. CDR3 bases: TGTGCCAGTAGTCTCCGATTGGACGGGAGTCAAGAGACCCAGTACTTC.